This record looks at one TCR beta chain sequence and its context. Its antigen is unknown. This sample stems from a study of cytomegalovirus exposure and HLA in healthy donors. Whole-study results and caveats: Within a later analysis, the majority of CMV-associated TCR beta chains appeared HLA-restricted. Despite most TCR sequences being rare, some public TCRs occurred in many donors. In a later analysis, at a false discovery rate of 0.05, 15,000 to 20,000 TCR beta sequences were associated with HLA alleles.

Researchers ran the PCR with 60 Vbeta and 13 Jbeta primers. The data were produced by immunoSEQ multiplex PCR, yet TCRdb's version contains in-frame clones alone and is incomplete. This sample has about 200,000 clones, with around 83% found just once. CDR3 length: 12 residues. V was cut by 5 bases and J by 8 bases, with 12 bases left in between. Germline V lookup: CDR1 ENHRY, CDR2 SYGVKD. This chain connects TRBV10-3 to TRBJ1-2, with D maybe TRBD1 (5 bases). Sequenced input: PBMCs. This TCR was sampled from a girl between 10 and 17 years old in good health and CMV-seronegative. CDR3 coding DNA: TGTGCCATCAGTAGGGCAGGGCAGGGCTACACCTTC. Protein sequence: CAISRAGQGYTF.